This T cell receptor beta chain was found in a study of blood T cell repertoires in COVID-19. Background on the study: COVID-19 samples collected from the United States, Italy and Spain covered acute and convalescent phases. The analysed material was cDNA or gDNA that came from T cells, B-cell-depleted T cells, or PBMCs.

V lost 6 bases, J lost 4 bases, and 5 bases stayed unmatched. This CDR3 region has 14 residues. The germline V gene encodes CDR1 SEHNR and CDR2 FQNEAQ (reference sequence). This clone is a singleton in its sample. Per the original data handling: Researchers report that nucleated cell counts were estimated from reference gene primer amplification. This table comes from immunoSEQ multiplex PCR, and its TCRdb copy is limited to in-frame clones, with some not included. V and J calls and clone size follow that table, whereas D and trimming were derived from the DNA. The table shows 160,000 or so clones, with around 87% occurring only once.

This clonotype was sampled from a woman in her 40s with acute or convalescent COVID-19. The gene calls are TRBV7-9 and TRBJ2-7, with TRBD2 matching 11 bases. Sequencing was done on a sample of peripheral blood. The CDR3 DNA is TGTGCCAGCAGACTAGCGGGAGATCTATACGAGCAGTACTTC. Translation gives CASRLAGDLYEQYF.